This TCR beta chain was sequenced for a study of blood T cell repertoires in COVID-19. In the study overall: Collection of acute and convalescent COVID-19 samples took place in the United States, Italy and Spain.

This clone turned up a few times. Trimming shortened V by 2 bases and J by 4 bases, and 11 bases separated the two germline ends. The CDR3 consists of 14 residues. CDR1 SGHNT and CDR2 YYREEE come from the germline V gene (reference sequence). Repertoires were generated with immunoSEQ multiplex PCR, while TCRdb's copy carries only in-frame clones and drops some. The sample holds some 180,000 clones; 70% to 80% are singletons and the top ten take around 14%. Individuals drawn from approximately 26 US areas were about 18 to 100 years old. In assigning cohorts, the study relied on participant-reported clinical history.

Sequenced input: PBMCs or T cells enriched from blood (not recorded which). The sequence came from a man in his 60s who had been exposed to COVID-19. The chain uses TRBV5-4 and TRBJ2-3, with no clear D. The DNA for the CDR3 is TGTGCCAGCAGCTTATTTCCTAGAGCAGATACGCAGTATTTT. Protein: CASSLFPRADTQYF.